This T cell receptor beta chain was recorded in a study of somatic mutations in cytotoxic T cells in rheumatoid arthritis. Findings and caveats of the study: With advancing age, CD8+ clonality climbed in rheumatoid arthritis patients but did not rise in healthy controls. Of under 85 patients, under 10 had a largest CD8+ clone that exceeded 20% of CD8+ cells.

Here immunoSEQ multiplex PCR was the method, and the copy in TCRdb shows in-frame clones only, minus some. The sample has approximately 12,000 clones, 74% seen once. Turning to this clone: The target antigen is unknown.

Germline CDR1 and CDR2: MNHNS and SASEGT. V was cut by 7 bases and J by 2 bases, with 15 bases left in between. The CDR3 loop spans 14 amino acids. This sequence was found in a man aged 65-85 years in good health. The chain is built from TRBV6-1 and TRBJ2-7; the D gene could be TRBD1 or TRBD2 (5 bases each). The specimen sequenced was CD8+ T cells sorted from blood. The CDR3 protein is CASTERGAAYEQYF. Here the CDR3 DNA reads TGTGCCAGCACCGAAAGAGGGGCCGCCTACGAGCAGTACTTC.